Listed below are T cell receptor beta chains from one sample, sequenced in a study of T cell repertoires in cytomegalovirus infection. Using its own MiXCR run on the reads, TCRdb lists one record per CDR3 protein. The sample lists around 270,000 distinct CDR3 sequences, approximately 8.3% seen once, with around 15% in the top ten. The sequencing sample was made of PBMCs. These receptors all stem from a human donor in good health (CMV status not recorded). Some clones in this sample may be carry-over from other donors' samples. The CDR3 runs from the conserved cysteine through the conserved F or W. The D gene is left open where the match is weak. The size entry is marked missing in some rows and otherwise reads once, few, many or a size class.

j_call: TRBJ2-1; v_call: TRBV7-2; d_call: -; clone_size: many; cdr3_aa: CASSLDGGYNEQFF
j_call: TRBJ1-2; v_call: TRBV5-6; d_call: -; clone_size: many; cdr3_aa: CASSLNRNYGYTF
j_call: TRBJ2-1; v_call: TRBV2; d_call: TRBD2; clone_size: -; cdr3_aa: CAGKGLGYNEQFF
j_call: TRBJ1-4; v_call: TRBV7-8; d_call: -; clone_size: few; cdr3_aa: CASSLERANNEKLFF
j_call: TRBJ1-2; v_call: TRBV23-1; d_call: -; clone_size: -; cdr3_aa: CASSQSEDGYGYTF
j_call: TRBJ2-7; v_call: TRBV7-2; d_call: -; clone_size: many; cdr3_aa: CASSVRAGGLEQYF
j_call: TRBJ1-1; v_call: TRBV7-2; d_call: -; clone_size: many; cdr3_aa: CASTIWENTEAFF
j_call: TRBJ2-1; v_call: TRBV6-2/TRBV6-3; d_call: TRBD2; clone_size: -; cdr3_aa: CASSPAGGGPWEQFF
j_call: TRBJ2-5; v_call: TRBV5-6; d_call: -; clone_size: once; cdr3_aa: CASSLFNAETQYF
j_call: TRBJ2-6; v_call: TRBV2; d_call: TRBD1; clone_size: -; cdr3_aa: CASSAKGANSGANVLTF
j_call: TRBJ2-1; v_call: TRBV19; d_call: -; clone_size: few; cdr3_aa: CAAVKNNEQFF
j_call: TRBJ2-3; v_call: TRBV24-1; d_call: TRBD1; clone_size: -; cdr3_aa: CATSGWTGIDTQYF
j_call: TRBJ1-5; v_call: TRBV7-8; d_call: TRBD1; clone_size: many; cdr3_aa: CASSFSGRGPNQPQHF
j_call: TRBJ1-2; v_call: TRBV6-2/TRBV6-3; d_call: -; clone_size: -; cdr3_aa: CASSFGARIGTRNYGYTF
j_call: TRBJ1-2; v_call: TRBV20-1; d_call: -; clone_size: -; cdr3_aa: CSASRVVNGYTF
j_call: TRBJ2-2; v_call: TRBV6-5; d_call: -; clone_size: -; cdr3_aa: CASSYSRGAGELFF
j_call: TRBJ1-2; v_call: TRBV7-6; d_call: -; clone_size: few; cdr3_aa: CASNDFGGIDYGYTF
j_call: TRBJ2-1; v_call: TRBV20-1; d_call: TRBD2; clone_size: -; cdr3_aa: CSATGRGTNEQFF
j_call: TRBJ2-3; v_call: TRBV19; d_call: TRBD2; clone_size: many; cdr3_aa: CASRDGTSGTRTDTQYF
j_call: TRBJ2-4; v_call: TRBV2; d_call: TRBD1; clone_size: -; cdr3_aa: CASRPGQGNIQYF
j_call: TRBJ2-7; v_call: TRBV7-2; d_call: -; clone_size: many; cdr3_aa: CASSLSKDIYEQYF
j_call: TRBJ1-1; v_call: TRBV12-3/TRBV12-4; d_call: -; clone_size: many; cdr3_aa: CASTRGTGHRSNTEAFF
j_call: TRBJ1-3; v_call: TRBV7-2; d_call: -; clone_size: many; cdr3_aa: CASSPLQGSGGNTIYF
j_call: TRBJ2-3; v_call: TRBV7-2; d_call: TRBD2; clone_size: many; cdr3_aa: CASSPRAGGPTDTQYF
j_call: TRBJ2-6; v_call: TRBV7-2; d_call: -; clone_size: many; cdr3_aa: CASSSTPWGANVLTF
j_call: TRBJ1-2; v_call: TRBV7-8; d_call: -; clone_size: many; cdr3_aa: CASSLGRAGGYTF
j_call: TRBJ1-2; v_call: TRBV7-2; d_call: -; clone_size: many; cdr3_aa: CASSRGGTYGYTF
j_call: TRBJ1-6; v_call: TRBV7-2; d_call: -; clone_size: many; cdr3_aa: CASSFTTGARNSPLHF
j_call: TRBJ2-1; v_call: TRBV7-2; d_call: -; clone_size: many; cdr3_aa: CASSSKVTVGSYNEQFF
j_call: TRBJ2-1; v_call: TRBV7-3; d_call: -; clone_size: many; cdr3_aa: CASSLNLVGEQFF
j_call: TRBJ2-3; v_call: TRBV5-1; d_call: -; clone_size: many; cdr3_aa: CASSPTLTDTQYF
j_call: TRBJ1-2; v_call: TRBV19; d_call: -; clone_size: few; cdr3_aa: CASKGLQPGYYGYTF
j_call: TRBJ1-6; v_call: TRBV7-9; d_call: -; clone_size: few; cdr3_aa: CASSFIRGGNSPLHF
j_call: TRBJ1-1; v_call: TRBV7-2; d_call: TRBD1; clone_size: many; cdr3_aa: CASRQGKGTEAFF
j_call: TRBJ1-3; v_call: TRBV15; d_call: -; clone_size: few; cdr3_aa: CATSRVVSGNTIYF
j_call: TRBJ1-1; v_call: TRBV7-2; d_call: -; clone_size: many; cdr3_aa: CASSLLQVINTEAFF
j_call: TRBJ2-7; v_call: TRBV7-2; d_call: TRBD1; clone_size: few; cdr3_aa: CASRPGGQGAYEQYF
j_call: TRBJ1-1; v_call: TRBV7-2; d_call: -; clone_size: many; cdr3_aa: CASSAGRALMENTEAFF